The clone carrying this T cell receptor beta chain showed up many times. What it binds is not known. The source of the sample is a study of molecular identifiers for immune sequencing clone quantification. Bulk TCR libraries were made with methods that had been previously described and with listed TCR primers. TCRdb processed the PCR reads anew with MiXCR; each CDR3 protein has one entry. The sample holds some 650,000 distinct CDR3 sequences; less than 20% are singletons and the top ten take 0.75% to 0.95%. Study-level results: For highly expanded clones, sizes could be underestimated when identical TCR molecules share a barcode.

Source material for naive CD8 libraries was about 20,000 to 1,100,000 sorted cells, with 10%, 30% or 50% RNA. V gave up 5 bases and J gave up 4 bases; unmatched junction bases: 7. The CDR3 has 14 residues. Germline-derived CDR1 and CDR2 are MGHRA and YSYEKL. The TCR sequence derives from a human donor in good health. Some libraries in this study had Jurkat cell RNA spiked in. The sample comprised naive CD8+ T cells from blood, with Jurkat cell RNA spiked in. Sample subset: FACS-sorted CD8+CD4-CCR7+CD45RA+ naive T cells. The chain has TRBV4-1 and TRBJ2-7, with TRBD2 matching over 8 bases. The CDR3 region has the DNA TGCGCCAGCAGCTACCGGATAGCGGGGTACGAGCAGTACTTC. Its protein product is CASSYRIAGYEQYF.